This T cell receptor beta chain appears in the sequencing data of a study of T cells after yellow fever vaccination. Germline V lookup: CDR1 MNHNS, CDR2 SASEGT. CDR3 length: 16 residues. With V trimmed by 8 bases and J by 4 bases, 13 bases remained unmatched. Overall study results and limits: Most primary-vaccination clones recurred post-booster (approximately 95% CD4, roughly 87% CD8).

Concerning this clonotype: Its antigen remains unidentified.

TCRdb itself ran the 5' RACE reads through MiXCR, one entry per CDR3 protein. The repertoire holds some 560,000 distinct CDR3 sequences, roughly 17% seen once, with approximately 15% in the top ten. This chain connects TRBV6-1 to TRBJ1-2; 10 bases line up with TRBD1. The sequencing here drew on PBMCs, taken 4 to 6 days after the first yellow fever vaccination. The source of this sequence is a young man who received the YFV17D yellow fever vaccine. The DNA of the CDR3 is TGTGCCAGCCTCCCTCTCGGGACAGGGGATTCCTATGGCTACACCTTC. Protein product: CASLPLGTGDSYGYTF.